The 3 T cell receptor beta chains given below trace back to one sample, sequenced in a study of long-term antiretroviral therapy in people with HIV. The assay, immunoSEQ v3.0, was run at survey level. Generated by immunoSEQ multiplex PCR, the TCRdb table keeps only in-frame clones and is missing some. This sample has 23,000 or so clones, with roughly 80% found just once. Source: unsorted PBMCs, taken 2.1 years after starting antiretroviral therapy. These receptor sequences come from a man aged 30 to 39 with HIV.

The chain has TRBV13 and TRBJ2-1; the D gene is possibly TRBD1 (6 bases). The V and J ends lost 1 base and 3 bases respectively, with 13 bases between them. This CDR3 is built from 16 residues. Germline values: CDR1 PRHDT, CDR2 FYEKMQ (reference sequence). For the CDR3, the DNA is TGTGCCAGCAGCTTAGTTCGGGGACACCTCTACAATGAGCAGTTCTTC. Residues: CASSLVRGHLYNEQFF.

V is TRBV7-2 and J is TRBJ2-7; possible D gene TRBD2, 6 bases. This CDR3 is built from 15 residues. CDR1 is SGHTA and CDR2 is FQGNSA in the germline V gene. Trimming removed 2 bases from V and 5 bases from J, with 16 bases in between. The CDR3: CASSLNWGVGDEQYF. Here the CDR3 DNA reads TGTGCCAGCAGCTTAAATTGGGGGGTCGGTGACGAGCAGTACTTC.

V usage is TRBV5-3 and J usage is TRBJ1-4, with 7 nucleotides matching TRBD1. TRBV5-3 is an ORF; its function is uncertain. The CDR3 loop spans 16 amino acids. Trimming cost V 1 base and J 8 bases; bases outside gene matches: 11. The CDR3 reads CARSLLEGAVEEKLFF. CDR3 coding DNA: TGTGCCAGAAGCTTGTTAGAGGGGGCAGTTGAAGAAAAACTGTTTTTT.